Following are 19 T cell receptor beta chains from one sample sequenced in a study of post-analysis software for immune sequencing data. No antigen has been identified for these receptors. Unique molecular identifiers were present in the TCR beta cDNA libraries. TCRdb reanalysed the PCR reads using MiXCR and keeps one entry per CDR3 protein. The top ten hold under 7% of the sample, which has more than 500,000 distinct CDR3 sequences, approximately 31% seen once. Study observations and caveats: Controls showed lower frequencies than patients for five TRBV segments, and TRBV5-6, TRBV5-1 and TRBV20-1 were among these.

The sample was blood. The receptor set was obtained from a girl aged 2 to 17 with multiple sclerosis.

The chain couples TRBV5-5 to TRBJ2-3; D unresolved. The V and J ends lost 2 bases and 7 bases respectively, with 11 bases between them. The V gene's germline CDR1 is SGHKS and CDR2 YYEKEE (reference sequence). The CDR3 extends over 13 amino acids. This CDR3 reads CASSFDPGYTQYF. In nucleotides, the CDR3 is TGTGCCAGCAGCTTTGACCCTGGTTATACGCAGTATTTT.

On this clonotype itself: At one boundary the junction diverges from the germline segment, which might be a read error. The CDR3 here is CACRSAGRAYEQYF. The CDR3 DNA is TGTGCCTGCAGATCGGCCGGCAGGGCGTACGAGCAGTACTTC. The chain has TRBV13 and TRBJ2-7, with D perhaps TRBD1 (5 bases). The CDR3 is made up of 14 amino acids. CDR1 and CDR2 (germline): PRHDT, FYEKMQ (reference sequence).

The chain couples TRBV20-1 to TRBJ2-3, with no clear D. The CDR3 runs 15 residues. Germline values: CDR1 DFQATT, CDR2 SNEGSKA (reference sequence). The germline V and J ends were trimmed by 7 bases and 6 bases, with 23 bases remaining between them. CDR3 bases: TGCAGTGGGCTGGGGTTACTAACTCCCGGGGATACGCAGTATTTT. It is translated as CSGLGLLTPGDTQYF.

This chain uses TRBV4-1 with TRBJ2-3; no clear D. Germline values: CDR1 MGHRA, CDR2 YSYEKL. V dropped 0 bases and J dropped 6 bases, with 7 bases sitting between them. CDR3 size: 13 residues. CDR3 nucleotide sequence: TGCGCCAGCAGCCAAGATCGAGAGGATACGCAGTATTTT. It specifies CASSQDREDTQYF.

This chain uses TRBV20-1 with TRBJ1-6; D gene uncertain. Germline CDR1 and CDR2: DFQATT and SNEGSKA (reference sequence). The CDR3 is 15 residues long. V lost 3 bases, J lost 2 bases, and 11 bases lay in between. This CDR3 is CSASEQSAYNSPLHF. In nucleotides, the CDR3 is TGCAGTGCTAGCGAACAATCGGCCTATAATTCACCCCTCCACTTT.

V is TRBV6-2 or TRBV6-3 and J is TRBJ1-2; a weak D match, TRBD1 (5 bases). This CDR3 has 12 residues. Per germline, CDR1 MNHEY and CDR2 SVGEGT. Trimming took 8 bases from V and 5 from J, leaving 12 bases between them. The CDR3 protein is CASRNRQYGYTF. CDR3 coding DNA: TGTGCCAGCCGGAACAGGCAGTATGGCTACACCTTC.

This chain's CDR3 is CASSQEAPGLVAQVDTQYF. The CDR3 nucleotides read TGCGCCAGCAGCCAAGAGGCCCCGGGGCTAGTGGCGCAGGTGGATACGCAGTATTTT. The rearrangement links TRBV4-1 to TRBJ2-3; D is tentatively TRBD1 or TRBD2 (5 bases each). V was cut by 0 bases and J by 6 bases, with 25 bases left in between. This CDR3 is 19 amino acids long. CDR1 and CDR2 (germline): MGHRA, YSYEKL.

The V call is TRBV7-2, the J call TRBJ2-5, with 10 bases matching TRBD1. The closer fit of TRBJ2-7 to the DNA end suggests the J call may be wrong. The CDR3 is made up of 14 amino acids. CDR1 SGHTA and CDR2 FQGNSA come from the germline V gene. The CDR3 here is CASSQTGGPSEQYF. The CDR3 bases are TGTGCCAGCAGCCAGACAGGGGGCCCGAGCGAGCAGTACTTC.

The chain carries TRBV9 and TRBJ2-3, with D possibly matching TRBD1 (6 bases). V lost 4 bases and J 5 bases, leaving 17 bases between the germline ends. This CDR3 contains 15 residues. Germline V lookup: CDR1 SGDLS, CDR2 YYNGEE. This CDR3 is CASSPTVGAKDTQYF. Here the CDR3 DNA reads TGTGCCAGCAGCCCTACCGTGGGGGCCAAAGATACGCAGTATTTT.

The chain uses TRBV18 and TRBJ2-5; no firm D call. This CDR3 is built from 16 residues. From germline, CDR1 is KGHSH and CDR2 LQKENI. Trimming pared 1 base from V and 2 bases from J, leaving 14 bases between. The CDR3 region is CASSPRGQRSQETQYF. The CDR3 nucleotides are TGTGCCAGCTCACCACGAGGTCAACGGTCACAAGAGACCCAGTACTTC.

The gene calls are TRBV10-3 and TRBJ1-1; D unresolved. The CDR3 totals 13 residues. CDR1 is ENHRY and CDR2 is SYGVKD in the germline V gene. V was clipped by 3 bases and J by 5 bases, with 10 bases between them. The DNA for the CDR3 is TGTGCCATCAGTGATGGGGAGAAGACTGAAGCTTTCTTT. Translating it yields CAISDGEKTEAFF.

The gene calls are TRBV5-1 and TRBJ2-2, with 7 bases aligning to TRBD1. The trim removed 1 base at V and 4 bases at J, leaving 4 bases unmatched. The germline V gene encodes CDR1 SGHRS and CDR2 YFSETQ. The CDR3 consists of 15 residues. The CDR3 protein is CASSLTQGTTGELFF. The DNA of the CDR3 is TGCGCCAGCAGCTTGACACAGGGGACCACCGGGGAGCTGTTTTTT. The full variable domain, completed using reference TRBV5-1 and TRBJ2-2, is KAGVTQTPRYLIKTRGQQVTLSCSPISGHRSVSWYQQTPGQGLQFLFEYFSETQRNKGNFPGRFSGRQFSNSRSEMNVSTLELGDSALYLCASSLTQGTTGELFFGEGSRLTVL.

This clonotype appeared a few times. The chain joins TRBV27 to TRBJ1-1; no clear D gene. Per the germline V gene, CDR1 is MNHEY and CDR2 is SMNVEV (reference sequence). The ends were cut back, 2 bases at V and 0 bases at J, with 16 bases in the middle. The CDR3 totals 17 residues. The CDR3 reads CASSLGGGRRMNTEAFF. CDR3 DNA sequence: TGTGCCAGCAGTTTAGGCGGAGGTCGGAGGATGAACACTGAAGCTTTCTTT.

This clonotype was detected once. CDR3 nucleotide sequence: TGCGCCAGCAGCCAAGAAAGCAGGGCCATCGGGACCCAGTACTTC. It specifies CASSQESRAIGTQYF. V is TRBV4-1 and J is TRBJ2-5; maybe TRBD1 (5 bases). Germline-derived CDR1 and CDR2 are MGHRA and YSYEKL. Trimming stripped 0 bases from V and 7 bases from J, with 15 bases between. This CDR3 contains 15 residues.

This clonotype came up a few times. The V and J genes are TRBV7-9 and TRBJ2-7, with D hard to call. The end of the DNA aligns better with TRBJ2-5, so the J call may be wrong. CDR1 and CDR2 (germline): SEHNR, FQNEAQ (reference sequence). The CDR3 sequence is 13 residues long. This chain's CDR3 is CASSSSVPQTQYF. The CDR3 coding sequence is TGTGCCAGCAGCTCATCGGTTCCTCAGACCCAGTACTTC.

This chain connects TRBV4-2 to TRBJ2-3; 9 bases are shared with TRBD1. The CDR3 spans 18 residues. CDR1 is LGHNA and CDR2 is YNFKEQ in the germline V gene. V was clipped by 0 bases and J by 1 base; unmatched bases: 8. The CDR3 spells CASSQDPTGGSRTDTQYF. The CDR3 DNA reads as TGTGCCAGCAGCCAAGATCCGACAGGGGGGTCCCGCACAGATACGCAGTATTTT.

This rearrangement joins TRBV24-1 to TRBJ1-2; no definite D call. The CDR3 is made up of 14 amino acids. Germline-derived CDR1 and CDR2 are KGHDR and SFDVKD. Trimming took off 4 bases at V and 6 bases at J, with 14 bases between the two ends. CDR3 in amino acids: CATSDSDTPDGYTF. The DNA of the CDR3 is TGTGCCACCAGTGACTCAGACACCCCGGATGGCTACACCTTC.

The rearrangement uses TRBV3-1 and TRBJ1-5; 9 nucleotides line up with TRBD1. The trim removed 0 bases at V and 11 bases at J, leaving 2 bases unmatched. The CDR3 has 13 amino acids. CDR1 LGHDT and CDR2 YNNKEL come from the germline V gene (reference sequence). CDR3 protein: CASSQDRTGAQHF. As DNA, the CDR3 is TGTGCCAGCAGCCAAGACCGGACAGGGGCCCAGCATTTT.

V is TRBV11-2 and J is TRBJ2-3; D gene uncertain. The length of the CDR3 is 14 residues. CDR1 is SGHAT, CDR2 FQNNGV, per germline. The ends were cut back, 6 bases at V and 6 bases at J, with 16 bases in the middle. CDR3 coding DNA: TGTGCCAGCAGGTTTAACCTTGAGGAGGATACGCAGTATTTT. It translates to CASRFNLEEDTQYF.